A single sample is the source of the 12 T cell receptor beta chains below, sequenced in a study of human T cells and chemical hapten exposure. TCRdb analysed the RACE reads with MiXCR anew, one entry per CDR3 protein. The repertoire consists of approximately 80,000 distinct CDR3 sequences, with roughly 10% occurring once and the leading ten covering roughly 4.2%. Time point meaning: patch test 1, 2 weeks after DPC sensitization. The treatment: therapeutic diphenylcyclopropenone sensitization with weekly scalp DPC. The material sequenced was whole blood, taken in connection with sensitization to the hapten diphenylcyclopropenone (DPC). The source of these receptors is a woman aged 45-65 years with alopecia areata. Some clones in this sample may be carry-over from other donors' samples.

Remarks on this clonotype: It may be a read error: a sequence one base away is much more abundant. The rearrangement joins TRBV7-2 to TRBJ2-3; D gene unclear. CDR3 length: 16 residues. The V gene's germline CDR1 is SGHTA and CDR2 FQGNSA. Written as DNA, the CDR3 is TGTGCCTGCAGCTTATGGGGTTCATCTAGCACAGATACGCAGTATTTT. Translating it yields CACSLWGSSSTDTQYF.

The J gene is TRBJ2-3, the V gene TRBV3-1; TRBD2 aligns across 9 bases. This CDR3 contains 15 residues. With V trimmed by 4 bases and J by 4 bases, 6 bases remained unmatched. The V gene's germline CDR1 is LGHDT and CDR2 YNNKEL (reference sequence). The CDR3: CASSPLSGGSDTQYF. In DNA, the CDR3 is TGTGCCAGCAGCCCACTTAGCGGGGGATCAGATACGCAGTATTTT.

V gene TRBV9 combines with J gene TRBJ2-5; D might be TRBD2 (6 bases). The CDR3 sequence is 14 residues long. Between the trimmed V and J ends, which lost 0 bases and 3 bases, there was a span of 9 bases. The V gene's germline CDR1 is SGDLS and CDR2 YYNGEE. The CDR3 sequence is CASSVDSGEETQYF. In DNA form, the CDR3 reads TGTGCCAGCAGCGTAGACTCGGGAGAAGAGACCCAGTACTTC.

This clonotype was counted a few times. V and J are TRBV30 and TRBJ2-5; perhaps TRBD1 as D (5 bases). V shed 0 bases and J shed 5 bases, with 10 bases lying between them. CDR1 and CDR2 from the germline V gene are GTSNPN and SVGIG (reference sequence). The CDR3 runs to 13 residues. The CDR3 sequence is CAWSVGVRETQYF. CDR3 in DNA: TGTGCCTGGAGTGTAGGGGTGAGGGAGACCCAGTACTTC.

CDR3 protein: CASKGGGSYNEQFF. In DNA, the CDR3 is TGTGCCAGCAAGGGGGGGGGCTCCTACAATGAGCAGTTCTTC. V and J are TRBV6-5 and TRBJ2-1; TRBD2 might be the D (7 bases). The V gene lost 7 bases and the J gene lost 0 bases, with 10 bases spanning the gap. Germline loops: CDR1 MNHEY, CDR2 SVGAGI. This CDR3 spans 14 amino acids.

In its sample, this clonotype was seen many times. The chain is built from TRBV18 and TRBJ1-5; D is possibly TRBD1 (6 bases). Germline V lookup: CDR1 KGHSH, CDR2 LQKENI. The ends were cut back, 4 bases at V and 4 bases at J, with 14 bases in the middle. This CDR3 comprises 15 residues. The CDR3 nucleotides are TGTGCCAGCTCACTTCAGGGGCCCAATAATCAGCCCCAGCATTTT. Its translation is CASSLQGPNNQPQHF.

In nucleotides, the CDR3 is TGCAGCGTATACAGGGATATGAACACTGAAGCTTTCTTT. The encoded protein is CSVYRDMNTEAFF. This chain uses TRBV29-1 with TRBJ1-1, with D possibly being TRBD1 (6 bases). The CDR3 is 13 residues long. From germline, CDR1 is SQVTM and CDR2 ANQGSEA. With 6 bases removed from V and 0 bases from J, the gap between germline ends came to 11 bases.

V is TRBV6-5 and J is TRBJ2-1; D call uncertain. Per the germline V gene, CDR1 is MNHEY and CDR2 is SVGAGI. Trimming stripped 6 bases from V and 7 bases from J, with 19 bases between. CDR3 length: 15 residues. The CDR3 DNA follows: TGTGCCAGCAGGTCCTACGGGCCACTCGCGAATGAGCAGTTCTTC. Amino acid sequence: CASRSYGPLANEQFF.

This clonotype was seen ten or more times. This chain joins TRBV29-1 and TRBJ2-2; 11 nucleotides align to TRBD1. With V trimmed by 7 bases and J by 1 base, 2 bases remained unmatched. There are 14 residues in the CDR3. CDR1 and CDR2 (germline): SQVTM, ANQGSEA. The CDR3 spells CSAGTGGNTGELFF. In DNA, the CDR3 is TGCAGCGCTGGGACAGGGGGGAACACCGGGGAGCTGTTTTTT.

The sample holds a few counts of this clonotype. V is TRBV14 and J is TRBJ1-2; 7 nucleotides line up with TRBD1. Trimming at V came to 4 bases and at J to 4 bases, leaving 9 bases not matched to a gene. This CDR3 is 15 amino acids long. The germline CDR1 and CDR2 sequences are SGHDN and FVKESK. For the CDR3, the DNA is TGTGCCAGCAGCCCGGACAGGATAGGATCCTATGGCTACACCTTC. Encoded protein: CASSPDRIGSYGYTF.

CDR3 sequence: CASSQRVTGELFF. The CDR3 DNA is TGTGCCAGCAGTCAAAGGGTAACCGGGGAGCTGTTTTTT. This chain connects TRBV7-9 to TRBJ2-2; D uncertain. Per germline, CDR1 SEHNR and CDR2 FQNEAQ (reference sequence). CDR3 size: 13 residues. V dropped 6 bases and J dropped 5 bases, with 10 bases sitting between them. The full variable domain, completed using reference TRBV7-9 and TRBJ2-2, is DTGVSQNPRHKITKRGQNVTFRCDPISEHNRLYWYRQTLGQGPEFLTYFQNEAQLEKSRLLSDRFSAERPKGSFSTLEIQRTEQGDSAMYLCASSQRVTGELFFGEGSRLTVL.

This clonotype has only a few counts. The chain carries TRBV9 and TRBJ1-1; no clear D gene. Trimming took 0 bases from V and 5 from J, leaving 14 bases between them. This CDR3 comprises 15 residues. CDR1 is SGDLS and CDR2 is YYNGEE in the germline V gene. The CDR3 loop is CASSVAFGYSTEAFF. In DNA, the CDR3 is TGTGCCAGCAGCGTAGCTTTCGGGTATTCAACTGAAGCTTTCTTT.